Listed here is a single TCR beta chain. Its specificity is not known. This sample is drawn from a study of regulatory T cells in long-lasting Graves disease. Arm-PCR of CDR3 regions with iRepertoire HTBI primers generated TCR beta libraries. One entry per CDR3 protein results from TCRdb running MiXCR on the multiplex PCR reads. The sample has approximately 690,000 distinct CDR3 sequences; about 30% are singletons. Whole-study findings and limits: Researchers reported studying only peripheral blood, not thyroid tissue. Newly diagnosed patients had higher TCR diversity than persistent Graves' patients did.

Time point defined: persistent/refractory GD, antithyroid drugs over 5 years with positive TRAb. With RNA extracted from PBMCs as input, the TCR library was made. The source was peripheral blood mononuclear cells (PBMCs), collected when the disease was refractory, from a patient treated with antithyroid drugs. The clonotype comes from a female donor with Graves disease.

The CDR3 region is CASSPSWREAYEQYF. The CDR3 DNA reads TGTGCCAGCAGCCCCTCCTGGCGGGAGGCATACGAGCAGTACTTC. The rearrangement joins TRBV28 to TRBJ2-7, with 8 bases that match TRBD2. Germline CDR1 is MDHEN and CDR2 is SYDVKM. The CDR3 sequence is 15 residues long. V lost 6 bases and J lost 4; bases outside the gene matches: 11.